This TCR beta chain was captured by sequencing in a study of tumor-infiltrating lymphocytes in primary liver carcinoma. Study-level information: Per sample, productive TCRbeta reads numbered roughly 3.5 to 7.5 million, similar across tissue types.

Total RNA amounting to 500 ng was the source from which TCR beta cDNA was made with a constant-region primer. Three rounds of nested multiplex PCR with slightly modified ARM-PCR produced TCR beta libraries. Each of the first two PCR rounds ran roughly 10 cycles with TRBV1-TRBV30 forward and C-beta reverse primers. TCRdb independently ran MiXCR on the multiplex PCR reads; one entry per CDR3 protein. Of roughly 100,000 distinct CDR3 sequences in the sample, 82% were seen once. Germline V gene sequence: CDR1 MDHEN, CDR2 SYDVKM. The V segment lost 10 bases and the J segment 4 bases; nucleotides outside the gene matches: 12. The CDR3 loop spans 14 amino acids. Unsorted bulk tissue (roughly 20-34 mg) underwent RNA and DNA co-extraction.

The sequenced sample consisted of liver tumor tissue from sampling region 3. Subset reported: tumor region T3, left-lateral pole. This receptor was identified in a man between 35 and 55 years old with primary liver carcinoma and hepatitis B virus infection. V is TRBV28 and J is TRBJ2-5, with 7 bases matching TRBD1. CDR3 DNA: TGTGCCAACACGCCGGACAGGTTAGTAGAGACCCAGTACTTC. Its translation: CANTPDRLVETQYF.